A single sample is the source of the 3 T cell receptor beta chains below, sequenced in a study of graft-versus-host responses after intestinal transplantation. Here immunoSEQ multiplex PCR was the method, and the copy in TCRdb shows in-frame clones only, minus some. The sample lists some 76,000 clones, around 87% occurring once. No antigen has been assigned to these receptors. Specimen: unstimulated CD8+ T cells sorted from spleen or lymph node cells, collected before transplant. The receptors come from a human donor who was the organ donor for an intestinal transplant.

This rearrangement joins TRBV5-4 to TRBJ2-3, with 13 bases lining up with TRBD2. The CDR3 runs to 17 residues. Germline loops: CDR1 SGHNT, CDR2 YYREEE (reference sequence). J gave up 0 bases and V 4 bases, and 5 bases lay outside the gene matches. The DNA of the CDR3 is TGTGCCAGCAGCGGACTAGCGGGGGCGTCTAGCACAGATACGCAGTATTTT. Translated: CASSGLAGASSTDTQYF. The complete variable domain, with remaining parts taken from reference TRBV5-4 and TRBJ2-3, reads ETGVTQSPTHLIKTRGQQVTLRCSSQSGHNTVSWYQQALGQGPQFIFQYYREEENGRGNFPPRFSGLQFPNYSSELNVNALELDDSALYLCASSGLAGASSTDTQYFGPGTRLTVL.

The J gene is TRBJ2-5, the V gene TRBV5-5; the D is unclear. CDR1 and CDR2 (germline): SGHKS, YYEKEE (reference sequence). CDR3 length: 11 amino acids. Trimming cost V 6 bases and J 3 bases, with 6 bases left between them. CDR3 region: CASIHKETQYF. Here the CDR3 DNA reads TGTGCCAGCATTCATAAAGAGACCCAGTACTTC.

V and J are TRBV15 and TRBJ2-5, with 15 bases lining up with TRBD2. The better agreement between TRBJ2-7 and the DNA end casts doubt on the J call. The germline CDR1 and CDR2 sequences are LNHNV and YYDKDF (reference sequence). The CDR3 is made up of 15 amino acids. CDR3 sequence (DNA): TGTGCCACCAGCAGAGGGACTAGCGGGGGGGACGAGCAGTACTTC. This codes for CATSRGTSGGDEQYF.